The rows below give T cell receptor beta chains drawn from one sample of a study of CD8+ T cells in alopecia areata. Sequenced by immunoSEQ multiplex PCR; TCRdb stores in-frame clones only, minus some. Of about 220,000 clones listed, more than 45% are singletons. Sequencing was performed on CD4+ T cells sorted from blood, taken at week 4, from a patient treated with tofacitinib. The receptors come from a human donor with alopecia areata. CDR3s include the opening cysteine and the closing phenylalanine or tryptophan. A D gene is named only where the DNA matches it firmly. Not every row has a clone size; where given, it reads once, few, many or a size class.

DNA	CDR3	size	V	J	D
TGTGCCAGCTCACCACAAGGAAACATTCAGTACTTC	CASSPQGNIQYF	few	TRBV18	TRBJ2-4	.
TGTGCCAGCAGCGTAGCTCCGACAGGGGCCAAAAACATTCAGTACTTC	CASSVAPTGAKNIQYF	.	TRBV9	TRBJ2-4	TRBD1
TGCAGCGTTCCAGGACAGGGGTCCTATGGCTACACCTTC	CSVPGQGSYGYTF	few	TRBV29-1	TRBJ1-2	TRBD1
TGTGCCTGGAGTTGGGCAGAGAACACTGAAGCTTTCTTT	CAWSWAENTEAFF	once	TRBV30	TRBJ1-1	.
TGTGCCAGCAGCTTATCCCGGGACAGCGATGGCTACACCTTC	CASSLSRDSDGYTF	few	TRBV7-2	TRBJ1-2	TRBD1
TGTGCCAGTTCGGGGCCCAATCAGCCCCAGCATTTT	CASSGPNQPQHF	once	TRBV6-6	TRBJ1-5	.
TGCAGCGTTGAAGGGACAGGTTATTACGAGCAGTACTTC	CSVEGTGYYEQYF	.	TRBV29-1	TRBJ2-7	TRBD1
TGTGCCTGCCAACAGGAATCCTACGAGCAGTACTTC	CACQQESYEQYF	.	TRBV30	TRBJ2-7	.
TGTGCCACCAGCAGGAGACTAGCGGGGCGGCAAGAGACCCAGTACTTC	CATSRRLAGRQETQYF	.	TRBV15	TRBJ2-5	TRBD2
TGCAGTGCTAGACAGGGTGAAGCTTTCTTT	CSARQGEAFF	few	TRBV20-1	TRBJ1-1	.
TGTGCCACCAGCAGAGATCGAGCAGGGACCGGAAACACCATATATTTT	CATSRDRAGTGNTIYF	.	TRBV15	TRBJ1-3	.
TGTGCCAGTAGTCAACAAGGAGGGCGCACTGAAGCTTTCTTT	CASSQQGGRTEAFF	.	TRBV19	TRBJ1-1	.
TGTGCCTGGAGTCAGGCGAACACTGAAGCTTTCTTT	CAWSQANTEAFF	.	TRBV30	TRBJ1-1	.
TGCAGCGTTGATTGGCTAGCGGGGGCGGATACGCAGTATTTT	CSVDWLAGADTQYF	few	TRBV29-1	TRBJ2-3	TRBD2
TGTGCCAGCAGCCCCAGGGGAAACATTCAGTACTTC	CASSPRGNIQYF	.	TRBV7-9	TRBJ2-4	.
TGCAGTGCTAGACAGAATGAGCAGTTCTTC	CSARQNEQFF	.	TRBV20-1	TRBJ2-1	.
TGTGCCTGGAGTGTCGCCTCAGGGGGCAGTCAGCCCCAGCATTTT	CAWSVASGGSQPQHF	.	TRBV30	TRBJ1-5	TRBD1
TGTGCAAGTCATGTCGGGAAGCTGACTCGGGAGACCCAGTACTTC	CASHVGKLTRETQYF	once	TRBV12-2	TRBJ2-5	.
TGTGCCAGCGTGTCCAACTCCTACGAGCAGTACTTC	CASVSNSYEQYF	.	TRBV7-2	TRBJ2-7	.
TGTGCCAGCAGCGCCACTACGGGACAGGGGATTAACTATGGCTACACCTTC	CASSATTGQGINYGYTF	.	TRBV9	TRBJ1-2	TRBD1
TGCAGCGTGCGGAGGGGGGCCTACGAGCAGTACTTC	CSVRRGAYEQYF	.	TRBV29-1	TRBJ2-7	.
TGCGCCAGCAGCACTCGAAAGTCTGGGGCCAACGTCCTGACTTTC	CASSTRKSGANVLTF	few	TRBV4-3	TRBJ2-6	.
TGTGCCTGGAGTGACGGACTTACAAGAACTTTCTTT	CAWSDGLTRTFF	.	TRBV30	TRBJ1-1	.
TGCAGCGTCGAGAAGGGTACCGATACGCAGTATTTT	CSVEKGTDTQYF	.	TRBV29-1	TRBJ2-3	.
TGCAGCGTTGAAGATCTTCGGGGATTTGGGCAGTTCTTC	CSVEDLRGFGQFF	.	TRBV29-1	TRBJ2-1	.
TGTGCCAGCAGCTTAGACGTGGGAATGGCGGCCCAGTACTTC	CASSLDVGMAAQYF	.	TRBV7-2	TRBJ2-5	.
TGCGCCAGCAGCCCAGGACAGGGGAGTGGGAGCACTGAAGCTTTCTTT	CASSPGQGSGSTEAFF	.	TRBV5-1	TRBJ1-1	TRBD1
TGCAGCGCAACCGGGACAGGGGACACCGGGGAGCTGTTTTTT	CSATGTGDTGELFF	.	TRBV29-1	TRBJ2-2	TRBD1
TGTGCCAGCAGCTTAAACCCCGACAGGCCCCTAAACTATGGCTACACCTTC	CASSLNPDRPLNYGYTF	few	TRBV11-2	TRBJ1-2	.
TGCAGTGCTAGACAGGGGGTGGGCTACACCTTC	CSARQGVGYTF	once	TRBV20-1	TRBJ1-2	TRBD1
TGCAGCGCCGTAGGAGGGGGCACAGATACGCAGTATTTT	CSAVGGGTDTQYF	few	TRBV29-1	TRBJ2-3	.
TGTGCCAGCAGCGCCCAAGGGGGGTACGAGCAGTACTTC	CASSAQGGYEQYF	.	TRBV9	TRBJ2-7	.
TGCAGCGTTGATTCGGGTCGAGAGACCCAGTACTTC	CSVDSGRETQYF	.	TRBV29-1	TRBJ2-5	.
TGTGCCAGCAGCGAAGGACAGCCAAACTATGAGCAGTTCTTC	CASSEGQPNYEQFF	.	TRBV2	TRBJ2-1	.
TGCGCCAGCAGCTTGCCTAGCGGGGGGGCTGAGACCCAGTACTTC	CASSLPSGGAETQYF	.	TRBV5-1	TRBJ2-5	TRBD2
TGCAGCGTTGGAGCCAGCGGGGGTACGCAAGAGACCCAGTACTTC	CSVGASGGTQETQYF	.	TRBV29-1	TRBJ2-5	TRBD2
TGTGCCAGCAGACGACAGGGGGCGAATGAGCAGTTCTTC	CASRRQGANEQFF	.	TRBV6-5	TRBJ2-1	TRBD1
TGTGCCAGCAGTGGTCAGCATTCTAACTATGGCTACACCTTC	CASSGQHSNYGYTF	.	TRBV27	TRBJ1-2	.
TGCAGCGTCCAACCTCCGGGACAGTACAATGAGCAGTTCTTC	CSVQPPGQYNEQFF	few	TRBV29-1	TRBJ2-1	TRBD1
TGTGCCAGCTCACCTAAGACAGGAGAAGAGACCCAGTACTTC	CASSPKTGEETQYF	few	TRBV18	TRBJ2-5	.
TGTGCCTGGAGTGTCGGGGGGGTCACAGATACGCAGTATTTT	CAWSVGGVTDTQYF	.	TRBV30	TRBJ2-3	TRBD2